This is a list of T cell receptor beta chains from one sample in a study of identical twins. TCRdb ran MiXCR on the 5' RACE reads and lists one entry per CDR3 protein. Here the sample spans over 250,000 distinct CDR3 sequences, around 9.7% being singletons. A further study also used this sample, focusing on yellow fever vaccine responses in identical twins.

Sequencing input: CD8+ T cells sorted from blood. All receptors come from a young woman in good health. CDR3s include the opening cysteine and the closing phenylalanine or tryptophan. A D gene is named only where the DNA matches it firmly. Clone size, where shown, is once, few, many, or a class for clones that have expanded.

size | J | D | V | CDR3 | DNA
many | TRBJ2-1 | NA | TRBV24-1 | CATSDPSEGSFF | TGTGCCACCAGTGACCCCTCAGAGGGGTCGTTCTTC
few | TRBJ2-1 | NA | TRBV20-1 | CSATSGPVNEQFF | TGCAGTGCTACCAGCGGGCCCGTCAATGAGCAGTTCTTC
many | TRBJ2-1 | TRBD2 | TRBV12-3/TRBV12-4 | CASSFGGGAAEQFF | TGTGCCAGCAGTTTTGGCGGGGGGGCGGCTGAGCAGTTCTTC
few | TRBJ2-1 | NA | TRBV4-1 | CASSLVSGVDNEQFF | TGCGCCAGCAGCCTTGTCTCGGGAGTGGACAATGAGCAGTTCTTC
few | TRBJ2-1 | TRBD2 | TRBV6-4 | CASSEVGSGGDEQFF | TGTGCCAGCAGTGAAGTAGGTAGCGGGGGTGATGAGCAGTTCTTC
NA | TRBJ2-7 | NA | TRBV6-5 | CASSYSNTIYEQYF | TGTGCCAGCAGTTACTCGAATACTATCTACGAGCAGTACTTC
few | TRBJ2-3 | NA | TRBV2 | CASMRTESTDTQYF | TGTGCCAGCATGAGGACAGAGAGCACAGATACGCAGTATTTT
NA | TRBJ2-5 | NA | TRBV20-1 | CSARHTGRGETQYF | TGCAGTGCTCGACATACAGGGAGGGGTGAGACCCAGTACTTC
few | TRBJ2-5 | TRBD2 | TRBV11-1 | CASSHWRLAGATSQETQYF | TGTGCCAGCAGCCACTGGAGGCTAGCGGGAGCTACCTCGCAGGAGACCCAGTACTTC
NA | TRBJ2-7 | TRBD2 | TRBV6-2/TRBV6-3 | CASSFPFTGTSGYEQYF | TGTGCCAGCAGTTTCCCTTTTACCGGGACTAGCGGCTACGAGCAGTACTTC
many | TRBJ2-5 | NA | TRBV29-1 | CSVEAQSFGETQYF | TGCAGCGTTGAAGCTCAATCGTTCGGCGAGACCCAGTACTTC
NA | TRBJ1-2 | NA | TRBV6-1 | CASSITHDRYQNYGYTF | TGTGCCAGCAGTATAACCCATGACAGGTACCAGAACTATGGCTACACCTTC
few | TRBJ2-7 | NA | TRBV27 | CASRSGGFGEQYF | TGTGCCAGCCGATCAGGTGGATTTGGCGAGCAGTACTTC
many | TRBJ2-2 | NA | TRBV7-9 | CASSSTLADTGELFF | TGTGCCAGCAGCTCAACATTGGCGGACACCGGGGAGCTGTTTTTT
few | TRBJ2-2 | TRBD2 | TRBV10-2 | CATPGLAGGHTGELFF | TGCGCCACTCCGGGACTAGCGGGAGGCCACACCGGGGAGCTGTTTTTT
NA | TRBJ2-7 | TRBD2 | TRBV7-9 | CASSPRLAALYEQYF | TGTGCCAGCAGCCCGAGACTAGCGGCGCTCTACGAGCAGTACTTC
NA | TRBJ2-6 | NA | TRBV7-9 | CASSKDRPSGANVLTF | TGTGCCAGCAGCAAAGACCGTCCCTCTGGGGCCAACGTCCTGACTTTC
NA | TRBJ2-1 | TRBD2 | TRBV20-1 | CSARKWYSGDNEQFF | TGCAGTGCTAGAAAGTGGTATAGCGGGGACAATGAGCAGTTCTTC
few | TRBJ1-1 | NA | TRBV7-2 | CASSLFYTEAFF | TGTGCCAGCAGCCTATTTTATACTGAAGCTTTCTTT
few | TRBJ2-5 | TRBD1 | TRBV15 | CATTPGGSPQETQYF | TGTGCCACCACTCCAGGGGGCTCCCCCCAAGAGACCCAGTACTTC
few | TRBJ2-3 | NA | TRBV28 | CASSPGRSHTDTQYF | TGTGCCAGCAGTCCGGGGAGGAGCCACACAGATACGCAGTATTTT
NA | TRBJ2-1 | NA | TRBV7-9 | CAGLPGSTLKSYNEQFF | TGTGCCGGCTTGCCAGGGAGTACCCTTAAATCCTACAATGAGCAGTTCTTC
NA | TRBJ2-2 | NA | TRBV16 | CASSQQDTGELFF | TGTGCCAGCAGCCAACAGGACACCGGGGAGCTGTTTTTT
many | TRBJ1-4 | TRBD1 | TRBV20-1 | CSASEITGQGIEKLFF | TGCAGTGCTAGTGAAATTACGGGACAGGGTATTGAAAAACTGTTTTTT
few | TRBJ1-5 | NA | TRBV20-1 | CSARDRGAPGNQPQHF | TGCAGTGCTAGAGATCGCGGGGCCCCGGGCAATCAGCCCCAGCATTTT
many | TRBJ2-1 | TRBD2 | TRBV3-1 | CASNLAGGLSEQFF | TGTGCCAGCAACTTAGCGGGGGGGCTCTCCGAGCAGTTCTTC
NA | TRBJ2-5 | NA | TRBV19 | CASSQPQGQETQYF | TGTGCCAGTAGTCAACCACAGGGACAAGAGACCCAGTACTTC
NA | TRBJ2-5 | NA | TRBV7-2 | CASSSGLRDSGETQYF | TGTGCCAGCAGCTCAGGACTAAGGGACAGTGGGGAGACCCAGTACTTC
few | TRBJ2-7 | TRBD1 | TRBV7-9 | CASSTDRGRVRLFEQYF | TGTGCCAGCAGCACGGACAGGGGCCGTGTGCGGCTCTTCGAGCAGTACTTC
many | TRBJ2-5 | NA | TRBV12-3/TRBV12-4 | CASRARGKETQYF | TGTGCCAGCAGGGCGAGGGGGAAAGAGACCCAGTACTTC
few | TRBJ2-1 | NA | TRBV24-1 | CATSGSGWTYNEQFF | TGTGCCACCAGTGGGTCGGGTTGGACCTACAATGAGCAGTTCTTC
NA | TRBJ2-1 | TRBD2 | TRBV2 | CASRTGLAGALSSYNEQFF | TGTGCCAGCAGGACGGGACTAGCGGGGGCCCTCTCCTCCTACAATGAGCAGTTCTTC
few | TRBJ1-5 | NA | TRBV11-2 | CASSLYGAGQPQHF | TGTGCCAGCAGCCTATACGGGGCTGGTCAGCCCCAGCATTTT
few | TRBJ1-6 | TRBD1 | TRBV7-9 | CASSGTGNSPLHF | TGTGCCAGCAGCGGGACAGGGAATTCACCCCTCCACTTT
many | TRBJ2-3 | TRBD2 | TRBV12-3/TRBV12-4 | CASSLYLAGGGDTQYF | TGTGCCAGCAGTTTATATTTAGCGGGAGGCGGAGATACGCAGTATTTT
NA | TRBJ2-1 | TRBD1 | TRBV7-6 | CASSLDRGTYNEQFF | TGTGCCAGCAGCTTAGACAGGGGGACCTACAATGAGCAGTTCTTC
NA | TRBJ2-4 | NA | TRBV11-2 | CASSLEPLGWSNIQYF | TGTGCCAGCAGCTTAGAACCGTTGGGGTGGTCGAACATTCAGTACTTC
many | TRBJ1-1 | NA | TRBV12-3/TRBV12-4 | CASSPWGSENTEAFF | TGTGCCAGCAGTCCCTGGGGCTCAGAGAACACTGAAGCTTTCTTT
many | TRBJ2-7 | TRBD2 | TRBV7-8 | CASSSRRLAGGGEQYF | TGTGCCAGCAGCTCCAGACGACTAGCGGGAGGGGGCGAGCAGTACTTC
NA | TRBJ2-1 | TRBD1 | TRBV12-3/TRBV12-4 | CASSLALGQVEASGVRDEQFF | TGTGCCAGCAGTTTAGCGCTGGGACAGGTCGAAGCTTCAGGGGTAAGGGATGAGCAGTTCTTC
many | TRBJ2-5 | TRBD1 | TRBV29-1 | CSVVKGAAQETQYF | TGCAGCGTTGTGAAGGGGGCGGCACAAGAGACCCAGTACTTC
NA | TRBJ2-7 | NA | TRBV7-9 | CASSLGAGSPYEQYF | TGTGCCAGCAGCTTAGGGGCAGGGTCTCCCTACGAGCAGTACTTC
few | TRBJ2-3 | NA | TRBV6-6 | CASSYAADTQYF | TGTGCCAGCAGTTACGCGGCAGATACGCAGTATTTT
NA | TRBJ2-7 | NA | TRBV7-9 | CASSPLGTGEQYF | TGTGCCAGCAGCCCCCTGGGAACCGGCGAGCAGTACTTC
many | TRBJ2-2 | NA | TRBV10-1 | CASSESGSGGELFF | TGCGCCAGCAGTGAGTCGGGTAGCGGCGGGGAGCTGTTTTTT
many | TRBJ2-7 | NA | TRBV7-2 | CASSLVGGTYEQYF | TGTGCCAGCAGCTTAGTCGGCGGGACCTACGAGCAGTACTTC
many | TRBJ1-1 | TRBD1 | TRBV20-1 | CSARGDRGHTEAFF | TGCAGTGCTAGGGGGGACAGGGGGCACACTGAAGCTTTCTTT
many | TRBJ2-1 | NA | TRBV24-1 | CATSDLPGAKDKNEQFF | TGTGCCACCAGTGATTTACCAGGGGCTAAGGACAAGAATGAGCAGTTCTTC
few | TRBJ2-5 | NA | TRBV11-2 | CASSSSSGTPQYF | TGTGCCAGCAGCTCGTCCTCCGGGACGCCCCAGTACTTC
few | TRBJ2-1 | NA | TRBV9 | CASSVVDLNEQFF | TGTGCCAGCAGCGTAGTAGACCTCAATGAGCAGTTCTTC